A single sample gave rise to the 16 T cell receptor beta chains below, sequenced in a study of T cell responses to AZD1222 COVID-19 vaccine. Libraries were prepared by immunoSEQ multiplex PCR; TCRdb keeps only in-frame clonotypes and omits some of them. The data show 150,000 to 170,000 clones, roughly 90% seen once. Material: peripheral blood, obtained on day 0 of AZD1222 vaccination. Every receptor here comes from an adult in good health.

This clone came up once. The rearrangement joins TRBV19 to TRBJ1-1; D is perhaps TRBD1 (5 bases). This CDR3 is built from 14 residues. The germline CDR1 and CDR2 sequences are LNHDA and SQIVND (reference sequence). V lost 5 bases, J lost 7 bases, and 17 bases lay in between. The CDR3, as DNA: TGTGCCAGTAGTTTTGGCAGGGACGGAAGTGAAGCTTTCTTT. Protein sequence: CASSFGRDGSEAFF.

In this sample, this clone turned up once. The gene calls are TRBV6-5 and TRBJ1-6, with 7 bases aligning to TRBD1. This CDR3 is built from 14 residues. The germline gives CDR1 MNHEY, CDR2 SVGAGI. Trimming cost V 5 bases and J 5 bases; bases outside gene matches: 3. CDR3 loop: CASSRTGDNSPLHF. CDR3 nucleotides: TGTGCCAGCAGTAGGACAGGCGATAATTCACCCCTCCACTTT.

The chain links TRBV24-1 to TRBJ1-1; D gene ambiguous. This CDR3 contains 12 residues. CDR1 and CDR2 (germline): KGHDR, SFDVKD. Between the trimmed V and J ends, which lost 3 bases and 7 bases, there was a span of 8 bases. The CDR3 nucleotides read TGTGCCACCAGTGATACGACGAGTGAAGCTTTCTTT. Encoded protein: CATSDTTSEAFF.

This chain links TRBV6-4 with TRBJ2-1, with 10 bases identical to TRBD2. Looked up from germline, CDR1 is MRHNA and CDR2 is SNTAGT. V was clipped by 2 bases and J by 0 bases; unmatched bases: 13. The CDR3 contains 20 residues. CDR3 DNA: TGTGCCAGCAGTGACCGGCGGCTAGCGGGAGCCCTCAGCTCCTACAATGAGCAGTTCTTC. This translates into CASSDRRLAGALSSYNEQFF.

This sequence joins TRBV7-2 and TRBJ2-2, with 9 bases identical to TRBD2. Unmatched junction bases numbered 9, after V lost 3 bases and J lost 7 bases. In germline, CDR1 is SGHTA, CDR2 FQGNSA. The CDR3 totals 16 residues. As DNA, the CDR3 is TGTGCCAGCAGCTTCCGGCTAGCGGGGATCGGCGGGGAGCTGTTTTTT. As protein: CASSFRLAGIGGELFF. The variable domain in full, completed from reference TRBV7-2 and TRBJ2-2, reads GAGVSQSPSNKVTEKGKDVELRCDPISGHTALYWYRQSLGQGLEFLIYFQGNSAPDKSGLPSDRFSAERTGGSVSTLTIQRTQQEDSAVYLCASSFRLAGIGGELFFGEGSRLTVL.

The CDR3 DNA reads as TGTGCCAGCAGCTCCGGGACGGGGGACACCGGGGAGCTGTTTTTT. Translating gives CASSSGTGDTGELFF. V gene TRBV5-4 combines with J gene TRBJ2-2, with D possibly being TRBD2 (6 bases). Germline V gene data show CDR1 as SGHNT and CDR2 as YYREEE (reference sequence). This CDR3 has 15 residues. Trimming removed 3 bases at V and 3 bases at J, with 12 bases between.

V usage is TRBV27 and J usage is TRBJ1-1; TRBD1 matches 9 bases. Germline CDR1 and CDR2: MNHEY and SMNVEV (reference sequence). The V and J ends lost 10 bases and 4 bases, in that order; junction bases with no gene match: 7. This CDR3 contains 13 residues. CDR3 residues: CATRRTGVTEAFF. DNA of the CDR3: TGTGCCACCAGAAGGACAGGGGTCACTGAAGCTTTCTTT.

This chain connects TRBV11-2 to TRBJ1-1; D call uncertain. Trimming took off 5 bases at V and 3 bases at J, with 4 bases between the two ends. Germline CDR1 SGHAT, CDR2 FQNNGV. This CDR3 comprises 11 residues. The CDR3 coding sequence is TGTGCCAGCAGCCAGCACACTGAAGCTTTCTTT. Translating it yields CASSQHTEAFF.

The V call is TRBV4-3, the J call TRBJ2-3; the D is unclear. The CDR3 has 14 residues. Trimming stripped 1 base from V and 3 bases from J, with 8 bases between. Germline CDR1 and CDR2: LGHNA and YSLEER. The CDR3 spells CASSQVGKTDTQYF. The CDR3 region has the DNA TGCGCCAGCAGCCAAGTGGGGAAAACAGATACGCAGTATTTT.

The chain links TRBV28 to TRBJ1-5; maybe TRBD1 (5 bases). The V gene's germline CDR1 is MDHEN and CDR2 SYDVKM. V lost 1 base, J lost 2 bases, and 12 bases lay in between. This CDR3 contains 16 residues. CDR3 nucleotide sequence: TGTGCCAGCAGTTTATTGGTGGGGGAGGGCAATCAGCCCCAGCATTTT. This gives the protein CASSLLVGEGNQPQHF.

The chain links TRBV3-1 (or the pseudogene TRBV3-2) to TRBJ2-3; 10 bases line up with TRBD2. V shed 1 base and J 1 base; nucleotides not matched to a gene: 5. CDR1 and CDR2 from the germline V gene are LGHDT and YNNKEL (reference sequence). This CDR3 has 17 residues. CDR3 bases: TGTGCCAGCAGCCAAGGTCGCCTAGCGGGGGGCACAGATACGCAGTATTTT. Its protein is CASSQGRLAGGTDTQYF.

V usage is TRBV24-1 and J usage is TRBJ2-1; D assignment may be TRBD1 or TRBD2 (6 bases each). Germline V gene sequence: CDR1 KGHDR, CDR2 SFDVKD. The CDR3 is made up of 16 amino acids. V lost 1 base, J lost 8 bases, and 17 bases lay in between. CDR3 in DNA: TGTGCCACCAGTGATTTCGGCGGGGACTCAGGGGATGAGCAGTTCTTC. Its protein is CATSDFGGDSGDEQFF.

The gene calls are TRBV12-2 and TRBJ1-4. TRBV12-2 is shown as a pseudogene. There are 12 residues in the CDR3. CDR3 protein: CASRLVAEKLFF. The CDR3 region has the DNA TGTGCAAGTCGCTTAGTTGCGGAAAAACTGTTTTTT.

The chain employs TRBV4-3 and TRBJ1-2; D gene ambiguous. Germline CDR1 is LGHNA and CDR2 is YSLEER. The V and J ends lost 2 bases and 2 bases respectively, with 9 bases between them. The CDR3 has 14 amino acids. CDR3 sequence reads: CASSQSRENYGYTF. CDR3 DNA sequence: TGCGCCAGCAGCCAAAGCCGGGAGAACTATGGCTACACCTTC.

This chain uses TRBV5-1 with TRBJ2-1; 7 nucleotides line up with TRBD2. Germline CDR1 and CDR2: SGHRS and YFSETQ. CDR3 length equals 15 residues. The ends lost 2 bases at V and 0 bases at J; junction bases unmatched: 2. In DNA, the CDR3 is TGCGCCAGCAGCTTTGGGGGGGTCTCCTACAATGAGCAGTTCTTC. It yields the protein CASSFGGVSYNEQFF.

This chain joins TRBV14 and TRBJ1-1; D not certain. V was clipped by 3 bases and J by 7 bases, with 18 bases between them. Germline V gives CDR1 SGHDN, CDR2 FVKESK. The CDR3 totals 15 residues. CDR3 loop: CASSHWVGDTNEAFF. The CDR3 DNA reads TGTGCCAGCAGCCATTGGGTGGGAGACACCAATGAAGCTTTCTTT. The variable domain in full, with the rest retrieved from reference TRBV14 and TRBJ1-1, is EAGVTQFPSHSVIEKGQTVTLRCDPISGHDNLYWYRRVMGKEIKFLLHFVKESKQDESGMPNNRFLAERTGGTYSTLKVQPAELEDSGVYFCASSHWVGDTNEAFFGQGTRLTVV.